The 8 T cell receptor beta chains in this list originate from one sample, sequenced in a study of blood T cell repertoires in COVID-19. Sequencing was performed with immunoSEQ multiplex PCR; in TCRdb, only in-frame clones are kept and a portion is missing. The data hold about 150,000 clones, with about 89% observed a single time. Sequenced input: peripheral blood. The receptors stem from a man between 60 and 75 years old with active or convalescent COVID-19.

The chain joins TRBV7-6 to TRBJ2-2; TRBD1 might be the D (5 bases). In germline, CDR1 is SGHVS, CDR2 FNYEAQ. The CDR3 length is 13 residues. V gave up 5 bases and J gave up 7 bases, with 11 bases separating them. The CDR3 sequence: CASSLVRGGELFF. DNA of the CDR3: TGTGCCAGCAGCCTAGTAAGGGGCGGGGAGCTGTTTTTT.

The chain carries TRBV5-8 and TRBJ1-5; TRBD1 aligns across 7 bases. The ends lost 4 bases at V and 2 bases at J; junction bases unmatched: 12. Germline-derived CDR1 and CDR2 are SGHTS and YDEGEE. The CDR3 is 17 residues long. CDR3 in amino acids: CASSQGVGRSGNQPQHF. Written as DNA, the CDR3 is TGTGCCAGCAGCCAGGGGGTGGGGAGGAGCGGCAATCAGCCCCAGCATTTT.

This chain uses TRBV6-1 with TRBJ1-2, with a tentative D call TRBD1 (6 bases). From germline, CDR1 is MNHNS and CDR2 SASEGT. The CDR3 totals 15 residues. The V and J ends lost 0 bases and 2 bases respectively, with 10 bases between them. The CDR3 loop is CASSEAVGANYGYTF. The CDR3 bases are TGTGCCAGCAGTGAAGCTGTGGGGGCGAACTATGGCTACACCTTC.

This chain uses TRBV5-6 with TRBJ2-7, with D uncertain. The CDR3 has 15 residues. Germline CDR1 SGHDT, CDR2 YYEEEE. V dropped 6 bases and J dropped 2 bases, with 18 bases sitting between them. CDR3 residues: CASTRSSVYAYEQYF. DNA for the CDR3: TGTGCCAGCACCCGATCCTCAGTTTACGCCTACGAGCAGTACTTC.

The CDR3 sequence: CASTGQVNTEAFF. For the CDR3, the DNA is TGCGCCAGCACCGGACAGGTGAACACTGAAGCTTTCTTT. The chain uses TRBV5-1 and TRBJ1-1; 7 nucleotides match TRBD1. Trimming cost V 6 bases and J 0 bases; bases outside gene matches: 2. The CDR3 totals 13 residues. The germline V gene encodes CDR1 SGHRS and CDR2 YFSETQ.

The rearrangement joins TRBV27 to TRBJ1-1; 7 bases line up with TRBD1. V lost 8 bases and J lost 0; bases outside the gene matches: 3. The length of the CDR3 is 13 residues. From germline, CDR1 is MNHEY and CDR2 SMNVEV (reference sequence). The DNA for the CDR3 is TGTGCCAGCTGGGACAGATTGAACACTGAAGCTTTCTTT. Translation: CASWDRLNTEAFF.

The chain employs TRBV25-1 and TRBJ1-6; D is ambiguous. This CDR3 comprises 15 residues. V was pared by 1 base and J by 5 bases, with 9 bases between. Germline CDR1 and CDR2: MGHDK and SYGVNS. The CDR3 DNA reads TGTGCCAGCAGTGAATCGGTAGTCAATAATTCACCCCTCCACTTT. This gives the protein CASSESVVNNSPLHF.

This rearrangement joins TRBV6-5 to TRBJ2-7, with TRBD2 matching 8 bases. Germline CDR1 MNHEY, CDR2 SVGAGI. After removal of 7 bases from V and 4 bases from J, the junction contained 6 bases not matched to a gene. The length of the CDR3 is 13 residues. The CDR3 is CASTPGGRYEQYF. The CDR3 bases are TGTGCCAGCACTCCGGGGGGGCGATACGAGCAGTACTTC.